Listed below are T cell receptor beta chains from one sample, sequenced in a study of cytomegalovirus exposure and HLA in healthy donors. Method: immunoSEQ multiplex PCR; TCRdb's copy keeps in-frame clones and lacks some. The table lists 200,000 or so clones, around nine tenths of them singletons, with 1% to 1.2% in the top ten. The specimen sequenced was PBMCs. Receptors were obtained from a woman aged 18-35 years in good health and CMV-seronegative. Each CDR3 is given with its conserved first and last residue. The order of the fields is J gene, clone size, D gene, V gene, CDR3 DNA, CDR3 protein. A D gene is named only where the DNA matches it firmly. Only part of the rows carry a size: once, few, many, or a class if the clone is expanded.

TRBJ2-1 | - | TRBD2 | TRBV19 | TGTGCCAGCAACAGAGAGCGGGGCGAGCAGTTCTTC | CASNRERGEQFF
TRBJ2-7 | - | - | TRBV6-1 | TGTGCCAGCAGTGCCGCCGGCGAGCAGTACTTC | CASSAAGEQYF
TRBJ1-2 | - | TRBD1 | TRBV18 | TGTGCCAGCTCACTTGACAGGGTGTATGGCTACACCTTC | CASSLDRVYGYTF
TRBJ2-1 | - | - | TRBV27 | TGTGCCAGCAGTCCCCAGGGTTCTTGGTCCCGGGTTGTAGACAATGAGCAGTTCTTC | CASSPQGSWSRVVDNEQFF
TRBJ1-1 | - | - | TRBV18 | TGTGCCAGCTCTCCAAGGCCAGGGGATGAAAGCACTGAAGCTTTCTTT | CASSPRPGDESTEAFF
TRBJ1-3 | - | - | TRBV19 | TGTGCCATCCAGGGCGTGGGAAACACCATATATTTT | CAIQGVGNTIYF
TRBJ1-3 | - | TRBD1 | TRBV15 | TGTGCCACCAGCAGGGATAGGGGGCCTGGAAACACCATATATTTT | CATSRDRGPGNTIYF
TRBJ2-3 | - | TRBD1 | TRBV13 | TGTGCCAGCAGCTTGGGGGCGGGACAGGGAGATACGCAGTATTTT | CASSLGAGQGDTQYF
TRBJ1-2 | - | TRBD1 | TRBV27 | TGTGCCAGCAGTATGTGGGAGACAGGGGATGGCTACACCTTC | CASSMWETGDGYTF
TRBJ2-1 | - | - | TRBV27 | TGTGCCAGCAGTTTCGTAAATGAGCAGTTCTTC | CASSFVNEQFF
TRBJ1-1 | - | - | TRBV6-1 | TGTGCCAGCACGAACTTAGTGAACACTGAAGCTTTCTTT | CASTNLVNTEAFF
TRBJ1-1 | - | - | TRBV28 | TGTGCCAGCAGTTTGACACCCTACACTGAAGCTTTCTTT | CASSLTPYTEAFF
TRBJ1-1 | - | TRBD1 | TRBV27 | TGTGCCAGCAGTTTAGAGGGGGCGGCTGAAGCTTTCTTT | CASSLEGAAEAFF
TRBJ2-1 | - | - | TRBV7-9 | TGTGCCTGCCAACCGAGCTCCTACAATGAGCAGTTCTTC | CACQPSSYNEQFF
TRBJ1-1 | - | - | TRBV27 | TGTGCCAGCTCTCCCCGGGACACCTTGACGAGAGCTTTCTTT | CASSPRDTLTRAFF
TRBJ1-5 | - | TRBD1 | TRBV10-3 | TGTGCCATCAGTGACTCCCGGACAGGGGGATTCAATCAGCCCCAGCATTTT | CAISDSRTGGFNQPQHF
TRBJ1-4 | - | - | TRBV6-5 | TGTGCCAGCAGTCAAGACAGAGAAGTACTGTTTTTT | CASSQDREVLFF
TRBJ2-3 | - | TRBD1 | TRBV5-1 | TGCGCCAGCAGCTCTGGGACAGGAGGGAAAATAAATGCTACGCAGTATTTT | CASSSGTGGKINATQYF
TRBJ1-1 | - | TRBD1 | TRBV19 | TGTGCCAGTAGCGCTTTCGGCCAGGGGGGTGAAGCTTTCTTT | CASSAFGQGGEAFF
TRBJ2-7 | - | - | TRBV6-1 | TGTGCCAGCTGGACGGGACATGACTACGAGCAGTACTTC | CASWTGHDYEQYF
TRBJ2-7 | - | - | TRBV28 | TGTGCCAGCAGTTTGGGGAGGACAGGCTACGAGCAGTACTTC | CASSLGRTGYEQYF
TRBJ2-7 | - | TRBD2 | TRBV11-2 | TGTGCCAGCAGCTCCCGGACTAGCGGGGCTAACGAGCAGTACTTC | CASSSRTSGANEQYF
TRBJ2-6 | - | TRBD1 | TRBV5-1 | TGCGCCAGCAGCCCGGGCGTTGTTGGACAGGCCGCCAACACCCTCTCTGGGGCCAACGTCCTGACTTTC | CASSPGVVGQAANTLSGANVLTF
TRBJ2-5 | - | - | TRBV6-5 | TGTGCCAGCAGTCGGGGGTCGGTGGAGACCCAGTACTTC | CASSRGSVETQYF
TRBJ2-1 | - | - | TRBV27 | TGTGCCAGCAGTTTATCAGGAGACGGCAATGAGCAGTTCTTC | CASSLSGDGNEQFF
TRBJ1-1 | - | - | TRBV28 | TGTGCCAGCAGTCCAAACGGGGGAACTGAAGCTTTCTTT | CASSPNGGTEAFF
TRBJ1-1 | - | - | TRBV7-8 | TGTGCCAGCAGCTTAAGGGGTCGGGTGGTCACTGAAGCTTTCTTT | CASSLRGRVVTEAFF
TRBJ2-2 | - | - | TRBV7-3 | TGTGCCAGCAGCTTTAGGGGCACCGGGGAGCTGTTTTTT | CASSFRGTGELFF
TRBJ2-7 | - | TRBD1 | TRBV27 | TGTGCCAGCAAGGGTCAGGGGGCCTACGAGCAGTACTTC | CASKGQGAYEQYF
TRBJ1-2 | - | TRBD1 | TRBV5-4 | TGTGCCAGCAGCTCCGACAGGGACATGCACAACTATGGCTACACCTTC | CASSSDRDMHNYGYTF
TRBJ2-7 | - | TRBD1 | TRBV5-1 | TGCGCCAGCAGAACCGACAGGGTTCGGTACGAGCAGTACTTC | CASRTDRVRYEQYF
TRBJ1-5 | - | - | TRBV30 | TGTGCCTGGACTACAGGGCCGGGGCAGCCCCAGCATTTT | CAWTTGPGQPQHF
TRBJ2-3 | - | - | TRBV7-9 | TGTGCCCCAACCCGGGGCACAGATACGCAGTATTTT | CAPTRGTDTQYF
TRBJ2-3 | - | TRBD2 | TRBV11-2 | TGTGCCAGCAGCTTAGGTCTTGGGACTAGCGGGAGGATCGATACGCAGTATTTT | CASSLGLGTSGRIDTQYF
TRBJ1-2 | - | - | TRBV6-1 | TGTGCCAGCAGTGAAGCGCCTATTACAGGGTACGGCTACACCTTC | CASSEAPITGYGYTF
TRBJ2-1 | - | TRBD2 | TRBV27 | TGTGCCAGCAGTTTAGGACTAGCGGGAAGCAATGAGCAGTTCTTC | CASSLGLAGSNEQFF
TRBJ2-1 | - | TRBD1 | TRBV2 | TGTGCCAGCATGGACAGGGCATATGAGCAGTTCTTC | CASMDRAYEQFF
TRBJ2-7 | - | - | TRBV11-2 | TGTGCCAGCAGCTTATCGGACAGGCGGGACTCCTACGAGCAGTACTTC | CASSLSDRRDSYEQYF
TRBJ2-3 | - | - | TRBV7-3 | TGTGCCAGCAGTAAGACTCTCCCCTCTAGCACAGATACGCAGTATTTT | CASSKTLPSSTDTQYF
TRBJ1-5 | - | - | TRBV10-2 | TGCGCCAGCAGTGAGCAGGGGCTATCTCAGCCCCAGCATTTT | CASSEQGLSQPQHF
TRBJ2-7 | few | TRBD1 | TRBV10-2 | TGCGCCAGCAGCGAACACACAGGGGGCAGGTACGAGCAGTACTTC | CASSEHTGGRYEQYF
TRBJ2-7 | - | - | TRBV10-3 | TGTGCCACCCAGACCGCGGGACAGTCGGGCGAGCAGTACTTC | CATQTAGQSGEQYF
TRBJ1-6 | - | - | TRBV5-1 | TGCGCCAGCAGCATTGGACAGATAACGATTAATTCACCCCTCCACTTT | CASSIGQITINSPLHF
TRBJ2-5 | - | - | TRBV7-2 | TGTGCCAGCAGCTTAGAAGCGAGGGAGACCCAGTACTTC | CASSLEARETQYF
TRBJ1-5 | - | - | TRBV7-6 | TGTGCCAGCAGCTTAGCCCTTAATCAGCCCCAGCATTTT | CASSLALNQPQHF
TRBJ2-2 | - | - | TRBV30 | TGTGCCTGGACGGACTACACCGGGGAGCTGTTTTTT | CAWTDYTGELFF
TRBJ1-2 | - | - | TRBV9 | TGTGCCAGCAGCGTATTGGCAGACTATGGCTACACCTTC | CASSVLADYGYTF
TRBJ2-7 | - | - | TRBV4-1 | TGCGCCAGCAGCCAATTCAGCTCGGGCTACGAGCAGTACTTC | CASSQFSSGYEQYF
TRBJ2-3 | - | TRBD2 | TRBV2 | TGTGCCAGCAGGGCTAGCGGTGGCACAGATACGCAGTATTTT | CASRASGGTDTQYF
TRBJ1-5 | - | - | TRBV5-6 | TGTGCCAGCAGCTTAGGAGGGTCAAGCAATCAGCCCCAGCATTTT | CASSLGGSSNQPQHF
TRBJ2-2 | - | TRBD1 | TRBV5-1 | TGCGCCAGCAGCTCCGACCTTCGTTTGACAGGGGCGAACACCGGGGAGCTGTTTTTT | CASSSDLRLTGANTGELFF